Shown below are 27 T cell receptor beta chains from a single sample sequenced in a study of siplizumab effects on memory and regulatory T cells. The data were produced by immunoSEQ multiplex PCR, yet TCRdb's version contains in-frame clones alone and is incomplete. The data show over 85,000 clones, with nearly 95% seen just once and over 0.25% held by the top ten. What was sequenced was non-Treg CD4+ T cells sorted from blood. Receptors were obtained from a human donor in good health.

This chain links TRBV2 with TRBJ2-3, with D maybe TRBD2 (5 bases). V dropped 4 bases and J dropped 4 bases, with 12 bases sitting between them. CDR1 and CDR2 from the germline V gene are SNHLY and FYNNEI. The CDR3 sequence is 14 residues long. The CDR3 DNA is TGTGCCAGCAGTGGGAGTCGTAGCGCAGATACGCAGTATTTT. This translates into CASSGSRSADTQYF.

This clone appeared a few times. This chain links TRBV5-6 with TRBJ1-5; 9 bases agree with TRBD1. CDR3 length: 15 amino acids. CDR1 and CDR2 (germline): SGHDT, YYEEEE. Trimming at V came to 4 bases and at J to 5 bases, leaving 7 bases not matched to a gene. The CDR3 loop reads CASSAGTGSDQPQHF. Here the CDR3 DNA reads TGTGCCAGCAGCGCGGGGACAGGGTCCGATCAGCCCCAGCATTTT.

V and J are TRBV7-2 and TRBJ1-2, with D perhaps matching TRBD1 (6 bases). The germline CDR1 and CDR2 sequences are SGHTA and FQGNSA. The CDR3 is 16 residues long. Trimming shortened V by 1 base and J by 3 bases, and 15 bases separated the two germline ends. The CDR3 loop is CASSLVQGLRDYGYTF. CDR3 bases: TGTGCCAGCAGCTTAGTACAGGGTCTGCGGGACTATGGCTACACCTTC.

The chain is built from TRBV9 and TRBJ2-2; 7 bases map to TRBD2. The CDR3 spans 16 residues. The germline gives CDR1 SGDLS, CDR2 YYNGEE. Trimming took 3 bases from V and 2 from J; bases not matched to a gene: 7. CDR3 protein: CASSAQLALNTGELFF. The CDR3 DNA is TGTGCCAGCAGCGCACAACTAGCGCTAAACACCGGGGAGCTGTTTTTT.

The gene calls are TRBV21-1 and TRBJ1-2. TRBV21-1 is an annotated pseudogene. This CDR3 spans 13 amino acids. The CDR3 sequence is CASSPREYYGYTF. CDR3 nucleotides: TGTGCCAGCAGCCCGAGGGAATACTATGGCTACACCTTC.

The chain is built from TRBV11-2 and TRBJ2-6, with TRBD2 matching over 7 bases. This CDR3 has 15 amino acids. Germline CDR1 SGHAT, CDR2 FQNNGV. The J segment lost 2 bases and the V segment lost 7 bases, leaving 5 bases of the junction unmatched. The CDR3 DNA is TGTGCCAGCAACGTTGGGGGGGCTGGGGCCAACGTCCTGACTTTC. It encodes CASNVGGAGANVLTF.

The gene calls are TRBV2 and TRBJ2-5, with 12 bases identical to TRBD1. Germline V gene lookup returns CDR1 SNHLY and CDR2 FYNNEI. CDR3 length: 15 amino acids. After removal of 7 bases from V and 5 bases from J, the junction contained 8 bases not matched to a gene. DNA for the CDR3: TGTGCCAGCACCCTCGGGACAGGGGGCTCGGAGACCCAGTACTTC. Amino acid sequence: CASTLGTGGSETQYF.

J is TRBJ1-1 and V is TRBV2; 7 positions match TRBD1. The CDR3 length is 12 residues. Trimming took 5 bases from V and 14 from J; bases not matched to a gene: 11. Per germline, CDR1 SNHLY and CDR2 FYNNEI. The CDR3 is CASSTTGDPTFF. In DNA form, the CDR3 reads TGTGCCAGCAGTACCACAGGGGACCCGACATTCTTT.

The chain links TRBV14 to TRBJ2-7; D is uncertain. This CDR3 is built from 12 residues. Trimming pared 0 bases from V and 4 bases from J, leaving 4 bases between. In germline, CDR1 is SGHDN, CDR2 FVKESK. The chain's CDR3 is CASSQDRYEQYF. The CDR3 nucleotides are TGTGCCAGCAGCCAAGATCGGTACGAGCAGTACTTC.

CDR3 DNA sequence: TGCAGCCCGTTAGGGGGCTACGAGCAGTACTTC. The encoded protein is CSPLGGYEQYF. The genes are TRBV20-1 and TRBJ2-7; tentative D call: TRBD1 (6 bases). CDR1 is DFQATT, CDR2 SNEGSKA, per germline (reference sequence). The CDR3 totals 11 residues.

Written as DNA, the CDR3 is TGCGCCAGCAGCTTGGAAGGCTATAGCAATCAGCCCCAGCATTTT. Residues: CASSLEGYSNQPQHF. The V gene is TRBV5-1, the J gene TRBJ1-5; D is undetermined. Trimming removed 0 bases from V and 0 bases from J, with 7 bases in between. Per germline, CDR1 SGHRS and CDR2 YFSETQ. The CDR3 is made up of 15 amino acids.

V and J are TRBV7-9 and TRBJ1-2, with TRBD1 as a possible D gene (6 bases). Germline-derived CDR1 and CDR2 are SEHNR and FQNEAQ (reference sequence). V lost 3 bases to trimming and J lost 8 bases, with 10 bases between them. The CDR3 is 12 residues long. The CDR3 is CASSFNRDGYTF. The CDR3 DNA is TGTGCCAGCAGCTTTAACAGGGACGGCTACACCTTC.

The chain employs TRBV7-6 and TRBJ2-3; TRBD2 aligns across 8 bases. Germline V gives CDR1 SGHVS, CDR2 FNYEAQ. With V trimmed by 1 base and J by 4 bases, 4 bases remained unmatched. This CDR3 region has 15 residues. The CDR3 sequence: CASSLGSGKSDTQYF. As DNA, the CDR3 is TGTGCCAGCAGCTTAGGTAGCGGGAAATCAGATACGCAGTATTTT. The full variable domain, rest sourced from reference TRBV7-6 and TRBJ2-3, is GAGVSQSPRYKVTKRGQDVALRCDPISGHVSLYWYRQALGQGPEFLTYFNYEAQQDKSGLPNDRFSAERPEGSISTLTIQRTEQRDSAMYRCASSLGSGKSDTQYFGPGTRLTVL.

This clone was observed once. V is TRBV6-1 and J is TRBJ1-4; D remains unclear. The CDR3 length is 16 residues. V was pared by 2 bases and J by 1 base, with 11 bases between. Per germline, CDR1 MNHNS and CDR2 SASEGT. This chain's CDR3 is CASSELPGRTNEKLFF. The CDR3 region has the DNA TGTGCCAGCAGTGAACTCCCCGGAAGAACTAATGAAAAACTGTTTTTT.

The chain has TRBV5-4 and TRBJ1-2, with TRBD1 identical over 9 bases. Germline lookup yields CDR1 SGHNT and CDR2 YYREEE (reference sequence). The V segment lost 4 bases and the J segment 8 bases; nucleotides outside the gene matches: 3. This CDR3 has 12 amino acids. The CDR3 reads CASSRDRVGYTF. DNA of the CDR3: TGTGCCAGCAGCAGGGACAGGGTGGGCTACACCTTC. Filled out from reference TRBV5-4 and TRBJ1-2, the complete variable domain reads ETGVTQSPTHLIKTRGQQVTLRCSSQSGHNTVSWYQQALGQGPQFIFQYYREEENGRGNFPPRFSGLQFPNYSSELNVNALELDDSALYLCASSRDRVGYTFGSGTRLTVV.

The chain recombines TRBV7-9 with TRBJ2-5, with TRBD2 as a possible D gene (6 bases). This CDR3 contains 13 residues. Germline CDR1 reads SEHNR; CDR2 reads FQNEAQ (reference sequence). V was trimmed by 2 bases and J by 3 bases, leaving 7 bases between them. CDR3 residues: CASSLTGEETQYF. The CDR3 region has the DNA TGTGCCAGCAGCTTAACGGGGGAAGAGACCCAGTACTTC.

The chain couples TRBV12-5 to TRBJ2-1, with D maybe TRBD1 (6 bases). Germline CDR1 LGHNT, CDR2 FRNRAP. With 0 bases removed from V and 3 bases from J, the gap between germline ends came to 12 bases. CDR3 length: 16 residues. The CDR3 coding sequence is TGTGCTAGTGGTTTGGTACAAGGCAGGGGCTACAATGAGCAGTTCTTC. Translation gives CASGLVQGRGYNEQFF.

This clone has a single count. The chain links TRBV19 to TRBJ1-1; D is unclear. The CDR3 spans 16 residues. Trimming pared 1 base from V and 3 bases from J, leaving 15 bases between. Germline loops: CDR1 LNHDA, CDR2 SQIVND (reference sequence). CDR3 sequence reads: CASSIGRWSKYTEAFF. The CDR3 nucleotides are TGTGCCAGTAGTATAGGACGTTGGTCCAAGTACACTGAAGCTTTCTTT.

The CDR3 region is CASSYGQGNGNTIYF. The CDR3 coding sequence is TGTGCCAGCAGCTACGGACAGGGGAACGGAAACACCATATATTTT. The V gene is TRBV7-2, the J gene TRBJ1-3; 9 bases line up with TRBD1. The CDR3 runs to 15 residues. The germline gives CDR1 SGHTA, CDR2 FQGNSA. The trim removed 4 bases at V and 4 bases at J, leaving 5 bases unmatched.

J is TRBJ2-7 and V is TRBV30; D not resolved. CDR3 length: 13 amino acids. V lost 0 bases to trimming and J lost 7 bases, with 13 bases between them. Germline CDR1 reads GTSNPN; CDR2 reads SVGIG (reference sequence). The DNA for the CDR3 is TGTGCCTGGAGTGTATTTAATGCCGGGGAGCAGTACTTC. Translated, it gives CAWSVFNAGEQYF.

V and J are TRBV10-3 and TRBJ2-2, with a tentative D call TRBD1 (6 bases). V was cut by 0 bases and J by 6 bases, with 11 bases left in between. CDR3 length equals 15 residues. Germline V gives CDR1 ENHRY, CDR2 SYGVKD. CDR3 sequence: CAISESISGAGELFF. CDR3 DNA: TGTGCCATCAGTGAGTCGATTTCAGGGGCCGGGGAGCTGTTTTTT.

The rearrangement joins TRBV11-1 to TRBJ2-1, with 7 positions matching TRBD2. The V gene end was trimmed by 4 bases and the J gene end by 0 bases; junction bases not matched to a gene: 6. This CDR3 comprises 16 residues. The germline V gene encodes CDR1 SGHAT and CDR2 FQDESV (reference sequence). The CDR3 sequence: CASSSRGSYSYNEQFF. The CDR3, as DNA: TGTGCCAGCAGCTCCCGCGGGAGTTACTCCTACAATGAGCAGTTCTTC. Using reference TRBV11-1 and TRBJ2-1 for the parts outside the CDR3, the full variable domain is EAEVAQSPRYKITEKSQAVAFWCDPISGHATLYWYRQILGQGPELLVQFQDESVVDDSQLPKDRFSAERLKGVDSTLKIQPAELGDSAMYLCASSSRGSYSYNEQFFGPGTRLTVL.

CDR3 nucleotides: TGTGCCAGCAGTTTGACCTCCTACGAGCAGTACTTC. It encodes CASSLTSYEQYF. The chain uses TRBV28 and TRBJ2-7; unclear D gene. Germline assignment: CDR1 MDHEN and CDR2 SYDVKM. CDR3 length equals 12 residues. The V and J ends lost 3 bases and 0 bases respectively, with 3 bases between them.

The rearrangement joins TRBV10-3 to TRBJ2-2; 8 bases match TRBD1. CDR1 and CDR2 from the germline V gene are ENHRY and SYGVKD. V lost 6 bases and J lost 5; bases outside the gene matches: 2. The CDR3 length is 13 residues. CDR3 sequence: CAIRTGETGELFF. CDR3 DNA sequence: TGTGCCATCAGGACAGGGGAGACCGGGGAGCTGTTTTTT.

This clone was seen a single time. The V and J genes are TRBV5-1 and TRBJ2-1; 8 nucleotides agree with TRBD1. J lost 2 bases, V lost 4 bases, and 5 bases had no gene match. The length of the CDR3 is 15 residues. Germline V gene data show CDR1 as SGHRS and CDR2 as YFSETQ. The CDR3 region is CASSPMDRAYNEQFF. DNA of the CDR3: TGCGCCAGCAGCCCAATGGACAGGGCCTACAATGAGCAGTTCTTC. Full variable domain (outside the CDR3, taken from reference TRBV5-1 and TRBJ2-1): KAGVTQTPRYLIKTRGQQVTLSCSPISGHRSVSWYQQTPGQGLQFLFEYFSETQRNKGNFPGRFSGRQFSNSRSEMNVSTLELGDSALYLCASSPMDRAYNEQFFGPGTRLTVL.

The chain carries TRBV6-5 and TRBJ2-7; TRBD1 agrees at 8 bases. The J segment lost 2 bases and the V segment lost 7 bases, leaving 7 bases of the junction unmatched. The CDR3 loop spans 14 amino acids. CDR1 is MNHEY, CDR2 SVGAGI, per germline. CDR3 coding DNA: TGTGCCAGCACCTCCGGGACAGGACCCTACGAGCAGTACTTC. The encoded protein is CASTSGTGPYEQYF.

The chain employs TRBV20-1 and TRBJ2-7; D remains unclear. Germline values: CDR1 DFQATT, CDR2 SNEGSKA (reference sequence). The CDR3 consists of 11 residues. Trimming left V 1 base short and J 2 bases short, with 3 bases between. This CDR3 is CSARAAYEQYF. CDR3 nucleotides: TGCAGTGCTAGAGCTGCCTACGAGCAGTACTTC.